This paragraph reports one T cell receptor (beta chain). Its specificity is unknown. These data come from a study of monozygotic twins with inflammatory bowel disease. Study-wide findings and caveats: Support for a single strong signal or clonotype associated with IBD was absent.

The unique tags termed UMIs, each holding a 6-nucleotide sample barcode, were added by means of template switching. One entry per CDR3 protein, without DNA, is what TCRdb gives after re-calling the 5' RACE reads. Its table lists around 99,000 distinct CDR3 sequences. The CDR3 runs 14 residues. Collection of a roughly 2.4 ml blood sample took place per donor. Unsorted whole blood yielded the total RNA, with T cells left unselected. The J gene is TRBJ2-5, the V gene TRBV12-3 or TRBV12-4. Sequencing input: blood. The origin of this receptor is a human donor with ulcerative colitis or Crohn's disease, or a healthy co-twin of an affected twin (not recorded which). The CDR3 here is CASSFLQTQETQYF.